Listed here are 13 T cell receptor beta chains from one sample, sequenced in a study of PD-1 blockade in classical Hodgkin lymphoma. Sequenced by immunoSEQ multiplex PCR; TCRdb stores in-frame clones only, minus some. Of about 10,000 clones listed, 82% are singletons. No patient escaped relapse after autologous stem cell transplantation, and brentuximab vedotin exposure varied. The sample here was peripheral blood mononuclear cells (PBMCs), taken before the second cycle of nivolumab. These TCRs come from a human donor with classical Hodgkin lymphoma.

This clone has only one observation. V and J are TRBV7-9 and TRBJ2-5; D remains ambiguous. V shed 7 bases and J shed 5 bases, with 11 bases lying between them. Germline loops: CDR1 SEHNR, CDR2 FQNEAQ (reference sequence). The CDR3 runs to 12 residues. The CDR3 reads CASTTSVETQYF. For the CDR3, the DNA is TGTGCCAGCACCACCTCGGTGGAGACCCAGTACTTC.

V and J are TRBV18 and TRBJ1-1; 7 bases are a match to TRBD1. V gave up 3 bases and J gave up 3 bases; unmatched junction bases: 7. Germline V gene sequence: CDR1 KGHSH, CDR2 LQKENI. This CDR3 is built from 15 residues. CDR3 loop: CASSPIQGRDTEAFF. CDR3 DNA: TGTGCCAGCTCACCTATACAGGGGAGGGACACTGAAGCTTTCTTT. The complete variable domain, with remaining parts taken from reference TRBV18 and TRBJ1-1, reads NAGVMQNPRHLVRRRGQEARLRCSPMKGHSHVYWYRQLPEEGLKFMVYLQKENIIDESGMPKERFSAEFPKEGPSILRIQQVVRGDSAAYFCASSPIQGRDTEAFFGQGTRLTVV.

V is TRBV6-6 and J is TRBJ1-1; 8 bases fit TRBD1. The CDR3 is 15 amino acids. Losses at the gene ends were 5 bases for V and 10 bases for J; bases not matched to a gene: 15. Germline CDR1 and CDR2: MNHNY and SVGAGI (reference sequence). The CDR3 loop is CASSLTTFFRGPAFF. The CDR3, as DNA: TGTGCCAGCAGTCTTACAACCTTCTTCAGGGGGCCAGCTTTCTTT.

The chain recombines TRBV5-1 with TRBJ2-5; tentatively, D is TRBD2 (7 bases). This CDR3 is 18 amino acids long. In germline, CDR1 is SGHRS, CDR2 YFSETQ. The V and J ends lost 2 bases and 8 bases respectively, with 28 bases between them. CDR3 DNA sequence: TGCGCCAGCAGCTTAGGATTATCGGGGCGGGGGCCCCATGAAACCCAGTACTTC. It translates to CASSLGLSGRGPHETQYF.

CDR3 DNA sequence: TGTGCCAGCAGTTATGACAGTAGCGACTATGGCTACACCTTC. It specifies CASSYDSSDYGYTF. The rearrangement joins TRBV27 to TRBJ1-2; D may be TRBD1 (5 bases). The CDR3 runs to 14 residues. The germline CDR1 and CDR2 sequences are MNHEY and SMNVEV (reference sequence). Trimming left V 4 bases short and J 3 bases short, with 12 bases between.

The chain combines TRBV29-1 with TRBJ2-1; 7 nucleotides agree with TRBD1. The CDR3 has 14 residues. CDR1 SQVTM and CDR2 ANQGSEA come from the germline V gene. Germline trimming cut 8 bases from V and 0 bases from J; bases unmatched to any gene: 7. CDR3 nucleotide sequence: TGCAGCTCCACCGGGACAGCCTCCTACAATGAGCAGTTCTTC. Translated: CSSTGTASYNEQFF.

The chain employs TRBV4-2 and TRBJ1-5, with unresolved D. V lost 1 base and J 1 base, leaving 5 bases between the germline ends. Germline CDR1 reads LGHNA; CDR2 reads YNFKEQ. The CDR3 spans 14 residues. CDR3 amino acids: CASSQVRSNQPQHF. The CDR3 nucleotides read TGTGCCAGCAGCCAAGTCAGAAGCAATCAGCCCCAGCATTTT.

This chain uses TRBV27 with TRBJ1-5; D is possibly TRBD1 (5 bases). V was pared by 5 bases and J by 3 bases, with 11 bases between. Germline V gene sequence: CDR1 MNHEY, CDR2 SMNVEV (reference sequence). The CDR3 is 14 amino acids. The CDR3 sequence is CASSIAGTNQPQHF. The DNA for the CDR3 is TGTGCCAGCAGTATAGCGGGGACCAATCAGCCCCAGCATTTT.

The chain links TRBV15 to TRBJ1-5; D is uncertain. Trimming took off 1 base at V and 4 bases at J, with 5 bases between the two ends. Germline CDR1 reads LNHNV; CDR2 reads YYDKDF (reference sequence). CDR3 length equals 13 residues. The CDR3 nucleotides read TGTGCCACCAGCAGAGTGGAGAATCAGCCCCAGCATTTT. It codes for CATSRVENQPQHF.

The chain joins TRBV19 to TRBJ1-2; 9 positions match TRBD1. After removal of 5 bases from V and 4 bases from J, the junction contained 14 bases not matched to a gene. This CDR3 has 17 residues. CDR1 and CDR2 from the germline V gene are LNHDA and SQIVND (reference sequence). DNA of the CDR3: TGTGCCAGTAGTGTTAACGCCCCGGGACAGGGAGGCTATGGCTACACCTTC. This codes for CASSVNAPGQGGYGYTF.

The chain has TRBV6-6 and TRBJ1-1; 8 bases align to TRBD1. The CDR3 is 15 residues long. J gave up 3 bases and V 5 bases, and 8 bases lay outside the gene matches. Germline V gene data show CDR1 as MNHNY and CDR2 as SVGAGI (reference sequence). CDR3 nucleotide sequence: TGTGCCAGCAGTGCCCGGACAGGGAGGGACACTGAAGCTTTCTTT. It is translated as CASSARTGRDTEAFF.

The CDR3 protein is CASSLQGARETQYF. In nucleotides, the CDR3 is TGTGCCAGCAGTCTGCAGGGGGCGAGAGAGACCCAGTACTTC. This chain uses TRBV2 with TRBJ2-5; 8 nucleotides match TRBD1. V lost 5 bases and J lost 4; bases outside the gene matches: 6. Looked up from germline, CDR1 is SNHLY and CDR2 is FYNNEI. There are 14 residues in the CDR3.

The V and J genes are TRBV29-1 and TRBJ2-5, with 10 positions matching TRBD1. J gave up 7 bases and V 8 bases, and 7 bases lay outside the gene matches. The germline gives CDR1 SQVTM, CDR2 ANQGSEA. The CDR3 has 12 amino acids. The DNA for the CDR3 is TGCAGCTCGACAGGGGGCTCGGGGACCCAGTACTTC. It yields the protein CSSTGGSGTQYF.